The text below deals with one TCR beta chain. This clonotype was seen a handful of times. Its specific antigen is unknown. No quality values exist for individual bases; no much larger clone is one base distant. The entry originates in a study of identical twins listed by TCRdb under 2016. Regarding the study in general: TCR alpha and beta repertoires from monozygotic twins, unrelated adults of various ages and cord blood were deep-sequenced to test whether fetal clonotypes persist. Replicate twin experiments were performed at different times using different library preparation protocols to rule out contamination.

Overall results and qualifications from the work: A weaker excess of twin sharing was found in beta out-of-frame sequences because the signal-to-noise ratio was lowered by fewer shared sequences. Fewer insertions were carried by abundant cord blood beta clonotypes, a similar but weaker trend appeared in young adult naive repertoires, and no such trend appeared in memory repertoires. Compared with coincidental sharing between unrelated individuals, out-of-frame TCR alpha sequences shared between twins showed an excess of sequences with low generation probability. Out-of-frame TCR alpha sharing in monozygotic twins was systematically underestimated by recombination models, whereas sharing between unrelated individuals was in agreement with the recombination models. Because the same donors could not be followed over many years, the conclusions relied on cross-sectional statistical analysis. Invariant T cells such as MAIT and iNKT could partly confound zero-insertion analyses, though diverse VJ usage argued against this for most clonotypes.

Only healthy Caucasian donors were included. To prepare the library, 5' RACE was applied. The reads were generated on an Illumina HiSeq 2000. A universal primer binding site was introduced by template switching, and a unique molecular identifier was present in the final cDNA, enabling accurate counting of TCR cDNA molecules. Specific primers in the conserved constant-segment region were used to synthesize first-strand cDNA for the TCR alpha and beta chains. To control for contamination, each cDNA library was double barcoded with a SMART-Mk sample barcode plus Illumina barcodes. TruSeq adapter sequences, together with Illumina sample barcodes, were added in two successive PCR steps. Sequencing of the TCR alpha and beta cDNA libraries was done on the Illumina HiSeq platform using custom primers. The paper's data handling went like this. MiGEC processed the raw reads to extract unique molecular identifiers, while MiXCR was used to determine the CDR3 positions. For each individual, recombination models were inferred using an EM algorithm with the repgenHMM and IGoR tools. Shared clonotype analysis was performed with the tcR package in R, normalizing sharing by the product of cloneset sizes. To study raw recombination free of thymic and clonal selection effects, out-of-frame nonproductive sequences were analyzed. TCRdb reanalyzed the raw reads on its own, using fastp at Q25 for trimming and MiXCR for clone calling, and kept in-frame beta chains. Every entry covers one CDR3 protein and lists the most common genes and DNA from its rows. The V and J calls were determined by TCRdb, not by the authors. The sample contains 1.5 million to 2 million distinct CDR3 sequences, about 30% of them found a single time. About 0.25% of the sample is taken by the ten largest.

After removal of 5 bases from V and 8 bases from J, the junction retains 8 bases not matched to a gene. CDR1 and CDR2 are drawn from the germline V gene: SNHLY, FYNNEI. Including cysteine and phenylalanine, the CDR3 has 15 amino acids. CDR3 DNA is the only sequence kept; it has 45 bases, read in frame from the first base. The TCR comes from a newborn girl in good health. Recombination connected TRBV2 to TRBJ1-4, with TRBD1 identical over 10 junction bases. The sample was cord blood. The DNA sequence reads TGTGCCAGCAGTTATCCGGGACAGGGGCGCGAAAAACTGTTTTTT. Translated, it gives CASSYPGQGREKLFF.